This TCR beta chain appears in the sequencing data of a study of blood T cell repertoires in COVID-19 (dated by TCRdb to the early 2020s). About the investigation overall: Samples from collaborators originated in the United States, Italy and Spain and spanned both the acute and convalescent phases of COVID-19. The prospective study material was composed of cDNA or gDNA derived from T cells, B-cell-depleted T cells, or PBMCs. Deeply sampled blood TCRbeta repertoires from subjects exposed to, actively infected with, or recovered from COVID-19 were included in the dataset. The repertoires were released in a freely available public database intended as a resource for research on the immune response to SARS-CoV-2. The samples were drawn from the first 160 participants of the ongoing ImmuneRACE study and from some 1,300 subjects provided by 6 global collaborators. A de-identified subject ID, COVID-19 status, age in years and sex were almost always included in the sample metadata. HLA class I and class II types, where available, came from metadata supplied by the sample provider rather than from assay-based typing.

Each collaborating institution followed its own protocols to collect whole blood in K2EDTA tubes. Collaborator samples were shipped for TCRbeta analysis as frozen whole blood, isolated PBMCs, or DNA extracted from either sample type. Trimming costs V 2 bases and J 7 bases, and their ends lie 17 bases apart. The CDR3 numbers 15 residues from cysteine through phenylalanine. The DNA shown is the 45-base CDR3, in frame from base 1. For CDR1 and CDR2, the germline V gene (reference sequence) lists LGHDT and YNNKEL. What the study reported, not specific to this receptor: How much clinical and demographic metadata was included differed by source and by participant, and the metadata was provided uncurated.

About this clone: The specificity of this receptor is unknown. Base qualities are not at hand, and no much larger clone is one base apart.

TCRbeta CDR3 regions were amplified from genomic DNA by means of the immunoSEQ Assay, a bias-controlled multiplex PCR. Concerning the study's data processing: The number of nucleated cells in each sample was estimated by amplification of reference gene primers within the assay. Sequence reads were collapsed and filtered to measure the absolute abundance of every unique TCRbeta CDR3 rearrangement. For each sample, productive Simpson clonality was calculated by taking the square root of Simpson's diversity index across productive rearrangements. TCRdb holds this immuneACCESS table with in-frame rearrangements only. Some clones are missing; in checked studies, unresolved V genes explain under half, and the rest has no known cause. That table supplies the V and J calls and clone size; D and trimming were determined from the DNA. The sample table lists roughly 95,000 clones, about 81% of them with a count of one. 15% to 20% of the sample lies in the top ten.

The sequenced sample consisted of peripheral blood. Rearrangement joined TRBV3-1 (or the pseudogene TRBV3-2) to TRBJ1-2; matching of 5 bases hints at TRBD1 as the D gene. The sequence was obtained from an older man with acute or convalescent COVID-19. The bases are TGTGCCAGCAGCCAACCCTCGGGACTCCACGGTGGCTACACCTTC. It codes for CASSQPSGLHGGYTF.